Here is one T cell receptor (beta chain) with its context. The data were taken from a study of OX40 agonist ivuxolimab in advanced cancers. As for the study in general: Patients were 82.7% male with ages about 20 to 79, mean roughly 64.

From germline, CDR1 is MNHEY and CDR2 SMNVEV (reference sequence). This CDR3 region has 17 residues. V lost 0 bases, J lost 3 bases, and 8 bases stayed unmatched. The method was immunoSEQ multiplex PCR; TCRdb's version includes in-frame clones alone and lacks a portion of them. The sample lists about 98,000 clones; around 92% were seen once. This receptor was taken from an adult with an advanced solid tumor such as melanoma, head and neck, liver or kidney cancer. Sequences were derived from CD4+ or CD8+ T cells sorted from blood, sampled in a trial of the OX40 agonist ivuxolimab. This chain connects TRBV27 to TRBJ2-1, with 7 bases that match TRBD2. The CDR3 loop reads CASSLSAWLADYNEQFF. The CDR3 DNA is TGTGCCAGCAGTTTATCGGCTTGGCTAGCGGACTACAATGAGCAGTTCTTC.